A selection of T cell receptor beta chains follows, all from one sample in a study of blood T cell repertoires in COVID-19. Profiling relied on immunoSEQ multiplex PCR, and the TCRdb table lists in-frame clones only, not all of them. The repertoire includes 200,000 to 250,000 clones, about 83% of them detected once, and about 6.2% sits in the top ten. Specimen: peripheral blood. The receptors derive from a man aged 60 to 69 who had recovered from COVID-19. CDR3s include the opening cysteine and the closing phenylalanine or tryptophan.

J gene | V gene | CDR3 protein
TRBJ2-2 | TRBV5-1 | CASSLGDRGITGELFF
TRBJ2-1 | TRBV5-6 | CASSLVTRDNEQFF
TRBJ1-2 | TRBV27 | CASSLGQGKGYTF
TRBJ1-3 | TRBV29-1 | CSVEGQGARGNTIYF
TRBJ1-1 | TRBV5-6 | CASSTDRVGLWNTEAFF
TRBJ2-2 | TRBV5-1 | CASSLGLAGNTGELFF
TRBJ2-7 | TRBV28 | CATAVGGVWDEQYF
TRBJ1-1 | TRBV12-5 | CAISPGGAYTEAFF
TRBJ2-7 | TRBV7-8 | CASSFGTGTYEQYF
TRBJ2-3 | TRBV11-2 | CASFAASDSTDTQYF
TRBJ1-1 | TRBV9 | CASSLTGENTEAFF
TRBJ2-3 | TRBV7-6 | CASSPIPDRITDTQYF
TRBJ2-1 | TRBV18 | CASSVERTGQFF
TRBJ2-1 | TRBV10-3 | CVAGQGPNEQFF
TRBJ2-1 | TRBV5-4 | CASSLGQGAIEQFF
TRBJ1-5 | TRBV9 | CASSVETNQPQHF
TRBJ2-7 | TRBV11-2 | CASSKLGRAFEQYF
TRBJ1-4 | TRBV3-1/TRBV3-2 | CASSPRGNEKLFF
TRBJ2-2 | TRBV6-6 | CASSPLTNRGPPSNTGELFF
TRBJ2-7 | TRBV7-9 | CASSPDSLRMHEQYF
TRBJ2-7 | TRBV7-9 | CACAPSGALYEQYF
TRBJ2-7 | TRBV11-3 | CASSFRGQGPYEQYF
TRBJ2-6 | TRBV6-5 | CASSYQAGANVLTF
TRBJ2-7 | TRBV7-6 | CASSFRRLGGEQYF
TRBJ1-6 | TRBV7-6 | CASSLDQGTNSPLHF
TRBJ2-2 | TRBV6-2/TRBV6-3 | CASSYTPGGLDTGELFF
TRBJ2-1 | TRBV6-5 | CASSYRGGEQFF
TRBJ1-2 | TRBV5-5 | CASTKAFRDGYTF
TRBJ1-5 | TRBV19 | CASSIVAGGSQPQHF
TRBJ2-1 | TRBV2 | CASRQQGAYNEQFF
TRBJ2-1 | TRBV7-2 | CASSSTGLAGGRFGFF
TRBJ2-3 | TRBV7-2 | CASSRTSGGGGTDTQYF
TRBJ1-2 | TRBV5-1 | CASSLAVTGNYGYTF
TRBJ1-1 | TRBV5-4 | CASSLAADSLNTEAFF
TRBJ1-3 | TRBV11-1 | CASSLSLGGSGNTIYF
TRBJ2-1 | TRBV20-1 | CSARPDTTKFF
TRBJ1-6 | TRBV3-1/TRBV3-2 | CASSQGRGHNSPLHF
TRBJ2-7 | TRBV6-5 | CAGGGVYEQYF
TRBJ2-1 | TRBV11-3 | CASSLAEAGGNEQFF
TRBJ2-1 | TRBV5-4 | CASSFPGVNEQFF
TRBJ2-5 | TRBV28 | CASIPGTSRETQYF
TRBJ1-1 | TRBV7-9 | CASSSTAQEAFF
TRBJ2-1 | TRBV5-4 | CASSSGAGTSGDEQFF
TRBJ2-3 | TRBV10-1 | CASSSGISTDTQYF
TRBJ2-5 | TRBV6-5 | CASSYLDKRYF